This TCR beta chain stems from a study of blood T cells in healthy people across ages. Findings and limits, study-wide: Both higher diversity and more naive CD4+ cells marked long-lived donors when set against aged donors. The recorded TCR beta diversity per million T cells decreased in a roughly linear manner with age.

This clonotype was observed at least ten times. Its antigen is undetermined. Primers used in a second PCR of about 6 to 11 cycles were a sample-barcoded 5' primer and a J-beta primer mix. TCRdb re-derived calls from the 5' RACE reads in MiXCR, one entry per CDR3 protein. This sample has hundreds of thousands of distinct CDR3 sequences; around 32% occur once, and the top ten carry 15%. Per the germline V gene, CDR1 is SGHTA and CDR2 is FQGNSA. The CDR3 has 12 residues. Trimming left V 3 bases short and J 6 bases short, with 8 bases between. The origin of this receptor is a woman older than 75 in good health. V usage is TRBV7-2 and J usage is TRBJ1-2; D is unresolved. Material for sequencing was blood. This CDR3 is CASSFSVDGYTF. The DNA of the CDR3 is TGTGCCAGCAGCTTCTCCGTGGATGGCTACACCTTC.